These T cell receptor beta chains were read from a single sample in a study of blood T cell repertoires in COVID-19. Profiling relied on immunoSEQ multiplex PCR, and the TCRdb table lists in-frame clones only, not all of them. The table lists some 300,000 clones, around 90% of them singletons. The sequenced sample was peripheral blood. The receptors were gathered from a woman between 50 and 59 years old with COVID-19, enrolled during active disease. Both conserved end residues are part of each CDR3. A D gene is named only where the DNA matches it firmly. Size is omitted from some rows. Given values are once, few, many or a class for expanded clones.

>.|TRBV3-1/TRBV3-2|.|TRBJ2-2
TGTGCCAGCAGCCCAGGGCTGAACACCGGGGAGCTGTTTTTT
CASSPGLNTGELFF
>.|TRBV18|TRBD1|TRBJ2-1
TGTGCCAGCTCACCGACGGGACAGGGGGCGAACAATGAGCAGTTCTTC
CASSPTGQGANNEQFF
>.|TRBV12-3/TRBV12-4|TRBD1|TRBJ1-5
TGTGCCAGCAGGCTGACAGGGGATCAGCCCCAGCATTTT
CASRLTGDQPQHF
>.|TRBV11-2|.|TRBJ2-1
TGTGCCAGCAGCTTAGATTCCAGGGGGGCCTACAATGAGCAGTTCTTC
CASSLDSRGAYNEQFF
>.|TRBV5-1|TRBD1|TRBJ2-7
TGCGCCAGCAGCCCGACAGGGGGCACCGACGAGCAGTACTTC
CASSPTGGTDEQYF
>many|TRBV15|.|TRBJ1-2
TGTGCCACCAGCAGAGATGGGGGGGGAGGTCTGGCTAACTATGGCTACACCTTC
CATSRDGGGGLANYGYTF
>.|TRBV10-1|TRBD1|TRBJ2-7
TGCGCCAGCAGTCAAGCGAACGGACAGGTTTGCTACGAGCAGTACTTC
CASSQANGQVCYEQYF
>.|TRBV11-2|.|TRBJ1-2
TGTGCCAGCAGCATTGCTCAGGGGTATGGCTACACCTTC
CASSIAQGYGYTF
>once|TRBV20-1|.|TRBJ1-1
TGCAGTTTTATATTGAACACTGAAGCTTTCTTT
CSFILNTEAFF
>.|TRBV19|.|TRBJ1-4
TGTGCCAGTAGTATGAGATTCTGGTCGGACCGCGGGGAAAAACTGTTTTTT
CASSMRFWSDRGEKLFF
>.|TRBV3-1/TRBV3-2|.|TRBJ2-3
TGTGCCAGCAGCCACGGTCCAGGGAGGTTTCAGTATTTT
CASSHGPGRFQYF
>.|TRBV7-9|.|TRBJ1-5
TGTGCCAGCAGCTCCTCAGGCCAGCCCCAGCATTTT
CASSSSGQPQHF
>.|TRBV6-5|TRBD1|TRBJ2-3
TGTGCCAGCAGTCTGACAGGGGATCAAGATACGCAGTATTTT
CASSLTGDQDTQYF
>once|TRBV30|.|TRBJ1-4
TGTGCCTGGAGTCCGGGGAGTAAGGAAAAACTGTTTTTT
CAWSPGSKEKLFF
>.|TRBV6-6|TRBD1|TRBJ2-1
TGTGCCACTCGGGACAGGGGGGAGAATGAGCAGTTCTTC
CATRDRGENEQFF
>.|TRBV27|.|TRBJ2-7
TGTGCCAGCAGCCCCTCCGCAATCCAGGACGAGCAGTACTTC
CASSPSAIQDEQYF
>once|TRBV2|TRBD1|TRBJ2-1
TGTGCCAGAGGGACAGGGGACGCTACGTGGCAGTTCTTC
CARGTGDATWQFF